These 5 T cell receptor beta chains came from one sample sequenced in a study of T-cell reconstitution after alpha-beta-depleted transplantation in children. The library targeted TCRbeta and was prepared with unique molecular identifiers. Using its own MiXCR run on the PCR reads, TCRdb lists one record per CDR3 protein. The top ten clones hold just under 6.5% of a sample with 200,000 to 250,000 distinct CDR3 sequences, approximately 8.9% of them seen once. The starting material was PBMCs, mostly from graft donor cells, obtained 180 days after TCRalphabeta/CD19-depleted stem cell transplant. The receptors shown here come from a male patient younger than 18 who had a stem cell transplant for acute lymphoblastic leukemia, so the T cells may come from the graft donor.

The chain joins TRBV6-1 to TRBJ2-1; 9 nucleotides match TRBD1. V was clipped by 3 bases and J by 3 bases; unmatched bases: 6. The CDR3 spans 16 residues. Per the germline V gene, CDR1 is MNHNS and CDR2 is SASEGT. The CDR3 sequence: CASSEWGTGIYNEQFF. The CDR3 nucleotides read TGTGCCAGCAGTGAGTGGGGGACAGGGATCTACAATGAGCAGTTCTTC.

The count of this clonotype is one. The V and J genes are TRBV28 and TRBJ2-7; D gene unclear. CDR1 MDHEN and CDR2 SYDVKM come from the germline V gene. V was pared by 2 bases and J by 7 bases, with 12 bases between. CDR3 length equals 13 residues. The CDR3 here is CASSLRLGYEQYF. CDR3 nucleotide sequence: TGTGCCAGCAGTTTAAGGCTAGGGTATGAGCAGTACTTC.

This clonotype was seen at least ten times. The chain employs TRBV7-2 and TRBJ1-3, with D hard to call. The CDR3 extends over 13 amino acids. V lost 5 bases to trimming and J lost 4 bases, with 9 bases between them. From germline, CDR1 is SGHTA and CDR2 FQGNSA. The CDR3 bases are TGTGCCAGCAGCGAACGGGCGGGAAACACCATATATTTT. This codes for CASSERAGNTIYF.

This clonotype qualifies as medium-sized (0.01 to 0.1%). The J gene is TRBJ1-4, the V gene TRBV29-1, with D tentatively TRBD1 (5 bases). The CDR3 is 13 amino acids. CDR1 and CDR2 from the germline V gene are SQVTM and ANQGSEA. V was shortened by 4 bases and J by 8 bases, with 14 bases between the two germline ends. DNA of the CDR3: TGCAGCGTTGTTGGGACCATCGGGGAAAAACTGTTTTTT. Amino acids: CSVVGTIGEKLFF.

This clonotype showed up many times. The chain carries TRBV4-1 and TRBJ2-2, with D possibly being TRBD1 (6 bases). The CDR3 extends over 15 amino acids. V was cut by 0 bases and J by 6 bases, with 11 bases left in between. In germline, CDR1 is MGHRA, CDR2 YSYEKL. The CDR3 coding sequence is TGCGCCAGCAGCCAAGATTTGCGACAGGCCGGGGAGCTGTTTTTT. Translating gives CASSQDLRQAGELFF.